This T cell receptor (beta chain) was identified in a study of blood T cells in healthy people across ages. Regarding the study as a whole: Compared with aged donors, long-lived donors showed fewer expanded clones, suggesting selection. Correlation between TCR beta diversity and naive T cell percentage was strong.

Germline-derived CDR1 and CDR2 are SQVTM and ANQGSEA. V lost 3 bases, J lost 5 bases, and 2 bases stayed unmatched. The CDR3 has 12 residues. In the case of this clonotype: Its antigen is not known.

Using a J-beta primer mix together with a sample-barcoded 5' primer, a second PCR was run for roughly 7 to 11 cycles. One entry per CDR3 protein results from TCRdb running MiXCR on the 5' RACE reads. The sample has some 1,500,000 distinct CDR3 sequences, 42% seen once. At least 6 micrograms of total RNA were extracted per sample. The sequence derives from a woman aged 18-29 years in good health. What was sequenced was blood. The V and J genes are TRBV29-1 and TRBJ1-1; 8 bases map to TRBD1. CDR3 sequence reads: CSVDGDRTEAFF. The DNA of the CDR3 is TGCAGCGTTGATGGGGACAGGACTGAAGCTTTCTTT.